The entry that follows covers one T cell receptor beta chain sequence. Antigen: not known. The CDR3 loop spans 16 amino acids. V shed 3 bases, J shed 4 bases, and the junction held 3 bases outside the gene matches. The germline V gene has CDR1 SGDLS and CDR2 YYNGEE. This sample is drawn from a study of OX40 agonist ivuxolimab in advanced cancers. Across the study: Patients were treated with intravenous ivuxolimab, dosed at 0.01 to 10 mg/kg and infused every 2 weeks. Study-level points and caveats: Some of the nonresponding patients also showed low levels of normalized T-cell clonal expansion.

Repertoires were generated with immunoSEQ multiplex PCR, while TCRdb's copy carries only in-frame clones and drops some. The sample includes about 57,000 clones, over 75% seen only once; the top ten take about 4.8%. The sequence was obtained from an adult with an advanced solid tumor such as melanoma, head and neck, liver or kidney cancer. This sample comprised CD4+ or CD8+ T cells sorted from blood, obtained in a trial of the OX40 agonist ivuxolimab. This chain connects TRBV9 to TRBJ2-1, with 14 bases that match TRBD2. CDR3 amino acids: CASSGRLAGGYNEQFF. DNA of the CDR3: TGTGCCAGCAGCGGTAGACTAGCGGGAGGGTACAATGAGCAGTTCTTC.